The present entry profiles one T cell receptor beta chain with its context. The antigen is unknown. Per germline, CDR1 ENHRY and CDR2 SYGVKD. This CDR3 comprises 13 residues. V was shortened by 4 bases and J by 0 bases, with 6 bases between the two germline ends. Extracted total RNA amounted to at least 6 micrograms for each sample. Using a J-beta primer mix together with a sample-barcoded 5' primer, a second PCR was run for about 6 to 11 cycles. Every cDNA molecule bore a tag from a template-switch adaptor containing 12 random nucleotides. TCRdb re-called the 5' RACE reads through MiXCR, storing one row per CDR3 protein. The repertoire holds under 800,000 distinct CDR3 sequences, with roughly 44% as singletons. The data were obtained in a study of blood T cells in healthy people across ages. The study, taken as a whole, reports: Per million T cells, TCR beta diversity dropped about linearly as age rose.

The chain uses TRBV10-3 and TRBJ1-1; no clear D. This clonotype was obtained from a woman aged 60 to 75 in good health. Sample: blood. The chain's CDR3 is CAISARMNTEAFF. CDR3 coding DNA: TGTGCCATCAGTGCCCGTATGAACACTGAAGCTTTCTTT.